This T cell receptor (beta chain) stems from a study of blood T cell repertoires in COVID-19. CDR1 is LNHDA, CDR2 SQIVND, per germline (reference sequence). The germline V and J ends were trimmed by 5 bases and 6 bases, with 11 bases remaining between them. The CDR3 totals 13 residues. Original handling: For nucleated cells, counts were estimated from reference gene primer amplification. The data were produced by immunoSEQ multiplex PCR, yet TCRdb's version contains in-frame clones alone and is incomplete. V, J and clone size are those of that table, while D and trimming were read from the DNA. The sample lists about 71,000 clones; roughly 83% were seen once.

V gene TRBV19 combines with J gene TRBJ2-1; D might be TRBD1 (5 bases). The source is a man aged 25-45 years with COVID-19, enrolled during active disease. Sample: peripheral blood. CDR3 sequence: CASSARRGNEQFF. CDR3 nucleotide sequence: TGTGCCAGTAGTGCCCGTAGGGGCAATGAGCAGTTCTTC.